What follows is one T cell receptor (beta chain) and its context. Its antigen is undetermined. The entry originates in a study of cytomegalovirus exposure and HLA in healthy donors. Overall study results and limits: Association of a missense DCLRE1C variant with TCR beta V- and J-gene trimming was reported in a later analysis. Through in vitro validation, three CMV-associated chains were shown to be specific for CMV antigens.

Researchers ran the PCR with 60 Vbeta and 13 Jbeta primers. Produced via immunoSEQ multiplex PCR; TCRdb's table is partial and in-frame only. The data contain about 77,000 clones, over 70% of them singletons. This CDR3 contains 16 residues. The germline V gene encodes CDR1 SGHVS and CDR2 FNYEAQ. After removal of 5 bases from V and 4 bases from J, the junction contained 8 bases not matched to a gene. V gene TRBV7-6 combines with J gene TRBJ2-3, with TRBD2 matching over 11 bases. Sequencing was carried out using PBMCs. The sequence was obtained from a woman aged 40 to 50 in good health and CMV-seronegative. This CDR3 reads CASSPRSSGGADTQYF. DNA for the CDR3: TGTGCCAGCAGCCCCAGGAGTAGCGGGGGGGCAGATACGCAGTATTTT.